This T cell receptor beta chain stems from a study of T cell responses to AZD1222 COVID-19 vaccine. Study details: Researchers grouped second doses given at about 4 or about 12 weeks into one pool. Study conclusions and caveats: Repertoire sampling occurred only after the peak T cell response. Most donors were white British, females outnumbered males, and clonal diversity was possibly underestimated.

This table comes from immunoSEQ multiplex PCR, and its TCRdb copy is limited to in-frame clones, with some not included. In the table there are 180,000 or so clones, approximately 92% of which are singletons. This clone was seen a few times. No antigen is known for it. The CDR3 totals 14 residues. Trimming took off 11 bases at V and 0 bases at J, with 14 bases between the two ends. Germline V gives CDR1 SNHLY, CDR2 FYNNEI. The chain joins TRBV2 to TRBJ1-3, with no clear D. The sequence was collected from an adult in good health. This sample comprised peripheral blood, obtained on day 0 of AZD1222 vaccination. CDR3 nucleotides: TGTGCCGGAGGACGGTCGACCTCTGGAAACACCATATATTTT. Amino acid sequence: CAGGRSTSGNTIYF.